The clone carrying this T cell receptor beta chain has at least ten counts. MiXCR, applied by TCRdb to the 5' RACE reads, yields one record per CDR3 protein. Among around 40,000 distinct CDR3 sequences listed, approximately 5% were seen once. The data derive from a study of T cells of healthy individuals. This CDR3 has 15 residues. The V gene lost 5 bases and the J gene lost 4 bases, with 20 bases spanning the gap. Germline V gives CDR1 DFQATT, CDR2 SNEGSKA (reference sequence). The TCR was taken from a human donor in good health. The chain recombines TRBV20-1 with TRBJ1-2; D not resolved. CDR3 bases: TGCAGTGCTCCCCCAGGTTGGACCTTCGGCTATGGCTACACCTTC. This sequence encodes CSAPPGWTFGYGYTF.